The rows below give T cell receptor beta chains drawn from one sample of a study of blood T cell dynamics during melanoma immunotherapy. Clones were read by immunoSEQ multiplex PCR, and TCRdb kept only the in-frame ones, dropping some. Of 1,000 or so clones detected, nearly 70% appear once; the ten largest clones hold 15% to 25%. The sequencing used central memory CD8+ T cells from blood, collected from a patient treated with checkpoint blockade. These receptors were collected from a human donor with melanoma. The CDR3 runs from the conserved cysteine through the conserved F or W. Each record gives: D gene, V gene, clone size, J gene, CDR3 length, CDR3 protein, CDR3 DNA. The D gene is left open where the match is weak. Some rows mark clone size as missing; the rest say once, few, many or name a class of expanded clone.

>NA|TRBV19|NA|TRBJ2-3|14
CASSTSGGTDTQYF
TGTGCCAGTAGTACCTCCGGAGGAACAGATACGCAGTATTTT
>NA|TRBV27|NA|TRBJ2-1|13
CASSHEWYNEQFF
TGTGCCAGCAGCCACGAGTGGTACAATGAGCAGTTCTTC
>NA|TRBV9|once|TRBJ2-4|12
CASSPGADIQYF
TGTGCCAGCAGCCCAGGGGCGGACATTCAGTACTTC
>NA|TRBV5-4|NA|TRBJ1-2|15
CASSLDILSKDGYTF
TGTGCCAGCAGCTTGGACATACTCTCGAAAGATGGCTACACCTTC
>TRBD1|TRBV27|NA|TRBJ2-4|17
CASSRLDRELAKNIQYF
TGTGCCAGCAGCCGGTTGGACAGGGAGCTAGCCAAAAACATTCAGTACTTC
>NA|TRBV11-3|NA|TRBJ2-7|14
CASSLGQRSYEQYF
TGTGCCAGCAGCTTAGGACAGAGGAGCTACGAGCAGTACTTC
>NA|TRBV6-4|NA|TRBJ2-6|15
CASSEGGSGANVLTF
TGTGCCAGCAGTGAAGGGGGCTCTGGGGCCAACGTCCTGACTTTC
>NA|TRBV19|NA|TRBJ2-2|13
CASSIGLAGELFF
TGTGCCAGTAGTATAGGTCTAGCCGGGGAGCTGTTTTTT
>TRBD2|TRBV10-3|NA|TRBJ2-2|15
CAILHTGGGAGELFF
TGTGCCATCCTCCACACGGGAGGGGGAGCCGGGGAGCTGTTTTTT
>NA|TRBV6-1|NA|TRBJ1-3|15
CASSESSSPGDTIYF
TGTGCCAGCAGTGAATCTTCTTCCCCCGGGGACACCATATATTTT
>TRBD1|TRBV7-9|large|TRBJ1-5|15
CASSSTGPGNQPQHF
TGTGCCAGCAGCTCGACAGGGCCAGGGAATCAGCCCCAGCATTTT
>NA|TRBV27|NA|TRBJ2-2|13
CASSHGGTGELFF
TGTGCCAGCAGCCACGGGGGTACCGGGGAGCTGTTTTTT
>TRBD2|TRBV7-9|NA|TRBJ2-2|15
CASSGDYLNTGELFF
TGTGCCAGCAGCGGGGACTATTTGAACACCGGGGAGCTGTTTTTT
>NA|TRBV2|NA|TRBJ2-7|13
CASKWTDLVEQYF
TGTGCCAGCAAATGGACTGACCTTGTCGAGCAGTACTTC
>NA|TRBV5-6|few|TRBJ2-2|12
CASSSWTGELFF
TGTGCCAGCAGCTCCTGGACCGGGGAGCTGTTTTTT
>NA|TRBV7-9|NA|TRBJ1-5|15
CASSRTAGGDQPQHF
TGTGCCAGCAGCCGGACGGCGGGAGGGGATCAGCCCCAGCATTTT
>TRBD1|TRBV10-3|NA|TRBJ2-2|15
CAISGQGASTGELFF
TGTGCCATCAGTGGCCAGGGGGCAAGTACCGGGGAGCTGTTTTTT
>TRBD1|TRBV29-1|NA|TRBJ1-2|15
CSAISGQGFDYGYTF
TGCAGCGCCATATCGGGACAGGGATTCGACTATGGCTACACCTTC
>NA|TRBV29-1|NA|TRBJ2-1|13
CSVDGGSYNEQFF
TGCAGCGTTGACGGAGGTTCCTACAATGAGCAGTTCTTC
>NA|TRBV6-4|NA|TRBJ2-2|14
CASSDRDQAGELFF
TGTGCCAGCAGTGACAGGGATCAGGCCGGGGAGCTGTTTTTT
>TRBD1|TRBV19|NA|TRBJ1-1|14
CASSTFDRASEAFF
TGTGCCAGTAGTACCTTCGACAGGGCCTCTGAAGCTTTCTTT
>NA|TRBV7-3|NA|TRBJ2-7|14
CASSLGGGPYEQYF
TGTGCCAGCAGCTTAGGCGGGGGCCCATACGAGCAGTACTTC
>NA|TRBV30|NA|TRBJ1-2|13
CAWCYRKTYGYTF
TGTGCCTGGTGTTATAGAAAGACCTATGGCTACACCTTC
>NA|TRBV4-1|NA|TRBJ2-1|14
CASSQRTQWGEQFF
TGCGCCAGCAGCCAACGCACCCAGTGGGGTGAGCAGTTCTTC
>NA|TRBV7-6|NA|TRBJ1-5|13
CASSPGSNQPQHF
TGTGCCAGCAGCCCAGGGTCCAATCAGCCCCAGCATTTT
>TRBD2|TRBV6-4|NA|TRBJ2-3|15
CASSLTSGDTDTQYF
TGTGCCAGCAGCCTTACTAGCGGGGACACAGATACGCAGTATTTT
>NA|TRBV14|NA|TRBJ2-7|15
CASSQEGDWPYEQYF
TGTGCCAGCAGCCAAGAAGGCGATTGGCCCTACGAGCAGTACTTC
>NA|TRBV7-9|NA|TRBJ1-5|15
CASSSTEGGNQPQHF
TGTGCCAGCAGCTCGACGGAGGGAGGCAATCAGCCCCAGCATTTT
>NA|TRBV7-9|NA|TRBJ2-1|14
CASSPGGKPNEQFF
TGTGCCAGCAGCCCAGGGGGGAAACCGAATGAGCAGTTCTTC
>NA|TRBV7-3|NA|TRBJ2-1|16
CASSLTPGASVDEQFF
TGTGCCAGCAGCTTAACGCCGGGAGCGTCTGTCGATGAGCAGTTCTTC
>NA|TRBV27|hyperexpanded|TRBJ1-2|14
CASSLQGGNYGYTF
TGTGCCAGCAGTTTACAAGGAGGAAACTATGGCTACACCTTC
>TRBD2|TRBV7-7|NA|TRBJ2-2|16
CASSPRSGKSGGELFF
TGTGCTAGCAGCCCACGTAGCGGGAAGTCTGGCGGGGAGCTGTTTTTT
>NA|TRBV4-1|few|TRBJ2-1|14
CASSHLQHNREQFF
TGCGCCAGCAGCCATCTACAGCACAATCGCGAGCAGTTCTTC
>NA|TRBV6-1|NA|TRBJ2-3|14
CASGAGHVPDTQYF
TGTGCCAGCGGGGCGGGCCACGTTCCAGATACGCAGTATTTT
>NA|TRBV2|NA|TRBJ2-1|20
CASSYPFPGLGESSYNEQFF
TGTGCCAGCAGTTACCCTTTTCCTGGTCTCGGCGAAAGTTCCTACAATGAGCAGTTCTTC
>TRBD2|TRBV9|NA|TRBJ2-7|15
CASSVHTGLAYEQYF
TGTGCCAGCAGCGTCCACACGGGACTAGCATACGAGCAGTACTTC
>TRBD2|TRBV6-1|NA|TRBJ2-5|15
CASSHHSGGPETQYF
TGTGCCAGCTCTCACCATAGCGGGGGACCAGAGACCCAGTACTTC
>NA|TRBV29-1|NA|TRBJ2-7|12
CSRNPGFYEQYF
TGCAGCAGGAACCCGGGGTTCTACGAGCAGTACTTC
>NA|TRBV6-1|NA|TRBJ1-1|13
CASSEAANTEAFF
TGTGCCAGCAGTGAAGCGGCGAACACTGAAGCTTTCTTT